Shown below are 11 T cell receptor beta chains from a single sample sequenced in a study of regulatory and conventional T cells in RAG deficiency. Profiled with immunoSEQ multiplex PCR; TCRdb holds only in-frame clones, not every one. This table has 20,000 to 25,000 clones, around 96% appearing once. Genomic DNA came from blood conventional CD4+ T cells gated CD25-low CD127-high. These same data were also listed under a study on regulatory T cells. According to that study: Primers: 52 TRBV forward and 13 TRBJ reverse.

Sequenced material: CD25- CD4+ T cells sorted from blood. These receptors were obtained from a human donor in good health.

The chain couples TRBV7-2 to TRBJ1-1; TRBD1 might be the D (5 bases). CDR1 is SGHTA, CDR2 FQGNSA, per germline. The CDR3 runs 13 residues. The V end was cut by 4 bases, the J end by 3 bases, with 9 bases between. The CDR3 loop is CASSSQVDTEAFF. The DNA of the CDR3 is TGTGCCAGCAGCTCACAGGTCGACACTGAAGCTTTCTTT.

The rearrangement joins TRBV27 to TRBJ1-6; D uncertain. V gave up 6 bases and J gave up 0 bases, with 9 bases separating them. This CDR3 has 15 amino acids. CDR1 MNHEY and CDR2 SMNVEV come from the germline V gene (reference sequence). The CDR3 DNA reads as TGTGCCAGCAGCTTCGGGAACTCCTATAATTCACCCCTCCACTTT. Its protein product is CASSFGNSYNSPLHF.

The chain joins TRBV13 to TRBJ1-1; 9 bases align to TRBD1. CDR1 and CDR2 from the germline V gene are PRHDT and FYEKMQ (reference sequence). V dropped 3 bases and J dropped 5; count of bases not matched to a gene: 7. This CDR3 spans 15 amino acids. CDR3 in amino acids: CASSFFYRGQTEAFF. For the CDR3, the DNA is TGTGCCAGCAGCTTTTTTTACAGGGGGCAGACTGAAGCTTTCTTT. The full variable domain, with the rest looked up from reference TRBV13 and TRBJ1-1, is AAGVIQSPRHLIKEKRETATLKCYPIPRHDTVYWYQQGPGQDPQFLISFYEKMQSDKGSIPDRFSAQQFSDYHSELNMSSLELGDSALYFCASSFFYRGQTEAFFGQGTRLTVV.

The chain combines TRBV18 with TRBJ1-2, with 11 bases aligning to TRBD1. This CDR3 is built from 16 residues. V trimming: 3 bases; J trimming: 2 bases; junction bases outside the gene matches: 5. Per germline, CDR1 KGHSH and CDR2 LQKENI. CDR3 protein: CASSPMDRGPNYGYTF. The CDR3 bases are TGTGCCAGCTCACCGATGGACAGGGGGCCAAACTATGGCTACACCTTC.

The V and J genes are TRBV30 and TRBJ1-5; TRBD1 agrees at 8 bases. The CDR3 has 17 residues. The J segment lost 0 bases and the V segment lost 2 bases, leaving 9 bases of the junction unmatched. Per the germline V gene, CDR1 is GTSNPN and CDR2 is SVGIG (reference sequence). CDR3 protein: CAWSLAGTGRSNQPQHF. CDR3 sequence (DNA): TGTGCCTGGAGTTTAGCCGGGACAGGACGTAGCAATCAGCCCCAGCATTTT.

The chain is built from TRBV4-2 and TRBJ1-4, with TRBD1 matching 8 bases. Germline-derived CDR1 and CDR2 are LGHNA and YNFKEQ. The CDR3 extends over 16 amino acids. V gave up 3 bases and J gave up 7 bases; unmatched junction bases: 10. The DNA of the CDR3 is TGTGCCAGCAGCCAGGGCCCGACAGGGGATACTGAAAAACTGTTTTTT. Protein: CASSQGPTGDTEKLFF.

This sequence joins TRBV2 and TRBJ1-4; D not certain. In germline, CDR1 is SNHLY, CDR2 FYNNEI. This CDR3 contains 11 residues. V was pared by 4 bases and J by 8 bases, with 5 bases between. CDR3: CASSAMEKLFF. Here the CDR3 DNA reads TGTGCCAGCAGTGCTATGGAAAAACTGTTTTTT.

CDR3 region: CTNLPGSTTDTQYF. The CDR3 region has the DNA TGCACCAATCTCCCTGGGTCGACTACAGATACGCAGTATTTT. This chain links TRBV1 with TRBJ2-3; the listed D gene, TRBD2, was not tested against the DNA. TRBV1 has pseudogene status. The CDR3 spans 14 residues.

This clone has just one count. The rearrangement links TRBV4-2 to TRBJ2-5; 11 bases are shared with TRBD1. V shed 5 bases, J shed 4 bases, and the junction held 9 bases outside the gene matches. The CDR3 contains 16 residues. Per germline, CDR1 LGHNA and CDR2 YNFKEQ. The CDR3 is CASSTRPGQGGETQYF. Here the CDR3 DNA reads TGTGCCAGCAGCACGAGACCGGGACAGGGGGGAGAGACCCAGTACTTC.

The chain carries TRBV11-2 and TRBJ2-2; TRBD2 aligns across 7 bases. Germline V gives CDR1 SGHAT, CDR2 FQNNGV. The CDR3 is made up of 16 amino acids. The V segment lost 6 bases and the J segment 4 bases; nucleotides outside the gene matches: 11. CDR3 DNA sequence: TGTGCCAGCAGGGAGGGAGGGACGACGAGCACCGGGGAGCTGTTTTTT. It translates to CASREGGTTSTGELFF.

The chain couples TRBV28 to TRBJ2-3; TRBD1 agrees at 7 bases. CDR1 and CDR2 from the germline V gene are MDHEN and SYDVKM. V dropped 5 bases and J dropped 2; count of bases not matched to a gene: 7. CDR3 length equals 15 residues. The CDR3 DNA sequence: TGTGCCAGCAGTCCCATCGACAGGGACACAGATACGCAGTATTTT. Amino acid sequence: CASSPIDRDTDTQYF.